This TCR beta chain was retrieved from a study of blood T cell repertoires in COVID-19 (dated by TCRdb to the early 2020s). About the study as a whole: Samples covering the acute and convalescent phases of COVID-19 were provided by collaborators in the United States, Italy and Spain. Subjects who had been exposed to COVID-19, were actively infected with it, or had recovered from it provided the deeply sampled blood TCRbeta repertoires that made up the dataset. The repertoires were made available in a free public database intended to serve as a resource for research on the immune response to SARS-CoV-2. The material from the prospective study consisted of cDNA or gDNA derived from T cells, B-cell-depleted T cells, or PBMCs. Samples came from the ongoing ImmuneRACE study (first 160 participants) plus 1,254 subjects from 6 global collaborators. HLA class I and class II types, where available, came from metadata supplied by the sample provider rather than from assay-based typing. A de-identified subject ID, COVID-19 status, age in years and sex were almost always included in the sample metadata. General findings and caveats noted by the study authors: How much clinical and demographic metadata was included differed by source and by participant, and the metadata was provided uncurated.

Participants in the prospective study were enrolled through a virtual design, were aged roughly 18 to 90 years, and lived in under 25 United States geographic areas. Cohort assignment in the prospective study relied on participant-reported clinical history from a screening survey and a study questionnaire. Exposed participants had been in contact with someone with a PCR-confirmed or clinician-diagnosed COVID-19 case within 2 weeks of study entry. In the prospective study, mobile phlebotomists collected whole blood, serum and a nasopharyngeal or oropharyngeal swab from each participant. Participants in the prospective study had the option to provide additional blood draws and questionnaires over a roughly 2-month period. Blood samples from the prospective study were shipped frozen or at room temperature prior to DNA extraction. TCRbeta CDR3 regions were amplified from genomic DNA by means of the immunoSEQ Assay, a bias-controlled multiplex PCR. The paper's data handling went like this. Nucleated cell counts per sample were estimated from amplification of reference gene primers within the assay. Sequence reads were collapsed and filtered to measure the absolute abundance of every unique TCRbeta CDR3 rearrangement. For each sample, productive Simpson clonality was calculated as the square root of Simpson's diversity index over productive rearrangements. The clones in this table, taken by TCRdb from immuneACCESS, are in-frame only. Not every clone is retained; where verified, under half of the shortfall comes from an unresolved V gene, and the cause of the rest is unknown. V and J calls and clone size follow that table, whereas D and trimming were derived from the DNA. The sample profile shows approximately 220,000 clones; 83% of them were found once. In total, the top ten clones hold approximately 4.8% of the sample.

With regard to this clone: The antigen it recognizes is unknown. No qualities accompany the bases; no much larger clone lies one base away.

CDR1 and CDR2 were assigned from the germline V gene as KGHSY and FQNENV. A distance of 14 bases separates the germline ends of V and J, which lose 5 bases and 7 bases respectively. Inclusive of the bounding cysteine and phenylalanine, the CDR3 is 13 residues long. The sequence is cut down to CDR3 DNA, 39 bases in frame from base 1. The rearranged chain carries TRBV16 and TRBJ1-2, with TRBD1 perhaps the D gene, on 6 matching bases. The specimen was PBMCs or T cells enriched from blood (not recorded which). This TCR derives from a woman aged 45-60 years who had been exposed to COVID-19. The sequence in DNA is TGTGCCAGCAGCTTACGACAGGACCGTGGCTACACCTTC. It is translated as CASSLRQDRGYTF.